The 27 T cell receptor beta chains in this list originate from one sample, sequenced in a study of T-cell reconstitution after alpha-beta-depleted transplantation in children (dated by TCRdb to about 2016). The library was produced with PCR. The instrument given in TCRdb is Illumina HiSeq 2500. TCR libraries were prepared with molecular barcoding, using unique molecular identifiers to normalize TCRbeta repertoire quantification. TCRdb reanalyzed the raw reads on its own, using fastp at Q25 for trimming and MiXCR for clone calling, and kept in-frame beta chains. Identical CDR3 proteins give one entry, which carries the most common genes and DNA. This sample lists around 380,000 distinct CDR3 sequences; about a tenth were detected once. 4.5% to 7% of the sample belongs to the ten largest clones. The material was PBMCs from the stem cell graft donor, obtained from the stem cell graft. Receptors originate from a human donor who donated a stem cell graft to a child with acute myeloid leukemia.

There are a few counts of this clonotype. The chain employs TRBV5-1 and TRBJ2-5, with TRBD1 matching 9 bases. The CDR3 sequence is 13 residues long. Trimming cost V 3 bases and J 5 bases; bases outside gene matches: 2. Per germline, CDR1 SGHRS and CDR2 YFSETQ. CDR3 in amino acids: CASSWTGDETQYF. DNA for the CDR3: TGCGCCAGCAGCTGGACAGGGGATGAGACCCAGTACTTC.

This clonotype came up many times. The chain couples TRBV5-6 to TRBJ2-3; D ambiguous. V was cut by 2 bases and J by 3 bases, with 13 bases left in between. This CDR3 has 15 amino acids. Germline loops: CDR1 SGHDT, CDR2 YYEEEE. The CDR3 nucleotides are TGTGCCAGCAGCTTTATATCGATAGGGACAGATACGCAGTATTTT. The encoded protein is CASSFISIGTDTQYF.

Ten or more counts support this clonotype. This chain uses TRBV7-9 with TRBJ2-5; D call uncertain. CDR1 is SEHNR, CDR2 FQNEAQ, per germline (reference sequence). The V end lost 5 bases, the J end lost 3 bases, and 19 bases lay between the germline ends. CDR3 length equals 16 residues. The CDR3, as DNA: TGTGCCAGCAGCCCTTTGGCAGGCGGCTTGAAAGAGACCCAGTACTTC. Its protein is CASSPLAGGLKETQYF.

The sample holds a few counts of this clonotype. J is TRBJ1-2 and V is TRBV5-6; no firm D call. Germline V gene lookup returns CDR1 SGHDT and CDR2 YYEEEE. Trimming took 2 bases from V and 2 from J, leaving 13 bases between them. The CDR3 has 15 residues. CDR3 in DNA: TGTGCCAGCAGCTTCCTAGACGGTAGAAACTATGGCTACACCTTC. It translates to CASSFLDGRNYGYTF.

This chain connects TRBV11-2 to TRBJ2-4; 9 nucleotides agree with TRBD1. The junction had 8 bases not matched to a gene; V was cut back by 5 bases and J by 0 bases. The CDR3 runs 17 residues. Germline V lookup: CDR1 SGHAT, CDR2 FQNNGV. CDR3 bases: TGTGCCAGCAGCAAGACAGGGGGGATCCTAGCCAAAAACATTCAGTACTTC. It specifies CASSKTGGILAKNIQYF.

This clonotype was counted only a few times. The chain links TRBV12-3 or TRBV12-4 to TRBJ2-3; the D gene is possibly TRBD1 (5 bases). V dropped 3 bases and J dropped 2 bases, with 9 bases sitting between them. The CDR3 spans 14 residues. The CDR3 here is CASSFNRNTDTQYF. CDR3 DNA: TGTGCCAGCAGTTTTAACAGGAACACAGATACGCAGTATTTT.

This clonotype has more than one count but fewer than ten. The rearrangement uses TRBV4-1 and TRBJ2-1; 10 nucleotides line up with TRBD1. The junction had 9 bases not matched to a gene; V was cut back by 1 base and J by 9 bases. The CDR3 sequence is 16 residues long. Germline lookup yields CDR1 MGHRA and CDR2 YSYEKL. CDR3 nucleotide sequence: TGCGCCAGCAGCCAAGGTGACAGGGGGCTCGATTTTGAGCAGTTCTTC. Translated, it gives CASSQGDRGLDFEQFF.

The rearrangement links TRBV7-6 to TRBJ2-3; TRBD2 is a possible D gene (6 bases). CDR3 length equals 15 residues. The ends were cut back, 1 base at V and 5 bases at J, with 13 bases in the middle. Germline values: CDR1 SGHVS, CDR2 FNYEAQ. In DNA form, the CDR3 reads TGTGCCAGCAGCTTAGATTCGGGAGTTCGAGATACGCAGTATTTT. Residues: CASSLDSGVRDTQYF.

CDR3 residues: CSARSVGASGRDRETQYF. The CDR3 region has the DNA TGCAGTGCTAGATCGGTTGGGGCTAGCGGGAGGGATCGAGAGACCCAGTACTTC. The J gene is TRBJ2-5, the V gene TRBV20-1; the match to TRBD2 covers 12 bases. The CDR3 spans 18 residues. V lost 2 bases and J lost 4; bases outside the gene matches: 14. Looked up from germline, CDR1 is DFQATT and CDR2 is SNEGSKA (reference sequence).

This clonotype was recorded many times. V gene TRBV2 combines with J gene TRBJ1-4; unclear D gene. The CDR3 is 17 residues long. Per germline, CDR1 SNHLY and CDR2 FYNNEI. The V end lost 4 bases, the J end lost 0 bases, and 15 bases lay between the germline ends. CDR3 bases: TGTGCCAGCAGTGTAGACGGTGCGGGCGCAACTAATGAAAAACTGTTTTTT. The encoded protein is CASSVDGAGATNEKLFF.

The chain is built from TRBV5-1 and TRBJ2-5; D is unresolved. CDR1 is SGHRS, CDR2 YFSETQ, per germline. This CDR3 contains 13 residues. Trimming cost V 7 bases and J 5 bases, with 15 bases left between them. Here the CDR3 DNA reads TGCGCCAGCGGGAACCGGGCGACGGAGACCCAGTACTTC. Translating gives CASGNRATETQYF.

The gene calls are TRBV6-1 and TRBJ2-5, with D perhaps assigned TRBD1 or TRBD2 (5 bases each). Trimming took off 5 bases at V and 5 bases at J, with 9 bases between the two ends. Looked up from germline, CDR1 is MNHNS and CDR2 is SASEGT. The CDR3 consists of 12 residues. CDR3 in amino acids: CASSRDAETQYF. The CDR3 DNA reads as TGTGCCAGCAGTCGGGACGCGGAGACCCAGTACTTC.

The DNA of the CDR3 is TGTGCCAGCCCTACGGACAGCACCGGGGAGCTGTTTTTT. It encodes CASPTDSTGELFF. The chain joins TRBV2 to TRBJ2-2; TRBD1 might be the D (6 bases). Germline V CDR1 and CDR2: SNHLY, FYNNEI. V was clipped by 8 bases and J by 4 bases, with 11 bases between them. The CDR3 totals 13 residues.

V usage is TRBV2 and J usage is TRBJ2-7, with TRBD2 matching over 13 bases. This CDR3 is 17 amino acids long. Per germline, CDR1 SNHLY and CDR2 FYNNEI. V trimming: 5 bases; J trimming: 2 bases; junction bases outside the gene matches: 9. The CDR3 loop reads CASSLRLGTSGTYEQYF. The DNA of the CDR3 is TGTGCCAGCAGTCTAAGGCTGGGGACTAGCGGGACCTACGAGCAGTACTTC.

This clonotype was seen only a few times. The V and J genes are TRBV27 and TRBJ1-5; possibly TRBD1 for D (5 bases). Trimming cost V 6 bases and J 7 bases, with 16 bases left between them. Looked up from germline, CDR1 is MNHEY and CDR2 is SMNVEV (reference sequence). The CDR3 spans 14 residues. CDR3 bases: TGTGCCAGCAGGGGACTTGGGGAGGGCCAGCCCCAGCATTTT. This encodes CASRGLGEGQPQHF.

This chain links TRBV20-1 with TRBJ2-1, with D maybe TRBD2 (7 bases). This CDR3 has 14 amino acids. CDR1 and CDR2 (germline): DFQATT, SNEGSKA (reference sequence). V lost 4 bases and J lost 5, with 15 bases in between. The DNA of the CDR3 is TGCAGTGCTACTAGGCGGGGGCCCGACAATGAGCAGTTCTTC. Its translation is CSATRRGPDNEQFF.

The J gene is TRBJ1-1, the V gene TRBV19; 8 nucleotides align to TRBD1. This CDR3 has 15 amino acids. The ends lost 5 bases at V and 3 bases at J; junction bases unmatched: 8. Germline CDR1 reads LNHDA; CDR2 reads SQIVND (reference sequence). CDR3 amino acids: CASSGGTGYYTEAFF. The CDR3 nucleotides are TGTGCCAGTAGTGGGGGGACAGGTTATTACACTGAAGCTTTCTTT.

Comments on this clonotype: The conserved closing phenylalanine or tryptophan is absent in this CDR3, likely reflecting a read error. This chain joins TRBV4-2 and TRBJ2-1, with D possibly matching TRBD1 (5 bases). The CDR3 loop spans 15 amino acids. Germline V lookup: CDR1 LGHNA, CDR2 YNFKEQ. V lost 6 bases to trimming and J lost 1 base, with 13 bases between them. CDR3 loop: CASRVGQRSYNEQFL. The CDR3 DNA reads as TGTGCCAGCAGGGTGGGGCAGAGGTCCTACAATGAGCAGTTCTTG.

In its sample, this clonotype was seen a few times. This chain connects TRBV12-3 or TRBV12-4 to TRBJ2-4, with TRBD1 as a possible D gene (6 bases). The CDR3 is made up of 14 amino acids. V was shortened by 4 bases and J by 6 bases, with 13 bases between the two germline ends. The CDR3 coding sequence is TGTGCCAGCAGTTCTCAGAGGACAGCAAACATTCAGTACTTC. Encoded protein: CASSSQRTANIQYF.

This clonotype was counted only a few times. This rearrangement joins TRBV10-2 to TRBJ2-3, with D possibly being TRBD2 (6 bases). The ends were cut back, 5 bases at V and 1 base at J, with 13 bases in the middle. This CDR3 comprises 15 residues. CDR1 is WSHSY and CDR2 is SAAADI in the germline V gene. CDR3 sequence reads: CASSNGGAGTDTQYF. CDR3 sequence (DNA): TGCGCCAGCAGTAATGGCGGGGCTGGCACAGATACGCAGTATTTT.

This clonotype has more than one count but fewer than ten. The V gene is TRBV3-1, the J gene TRBJ2-6; D remains ambiguous. Deletions cut 3 bases from V and 1 base from J, with 16 bases between. CDR1 LGHDT and CDR2 YNNKEL come from the germline V gene (reference sequence). The CDR3 covers 18 residues. The CDR3 loop is CASSQYAEIESGANVLTF. The CDR3 nucleotides read TGTGCCAGCAGCCAGTACGCCGAAATTGAATCTGGGGCCAACGTCCTGACTTTC.

This clonotype showed up just a few times. The V call is TRBV12-3 or TRBV12-4, the J call TRBJ2-1, with D perhaps being TRBD1 or TRBD2 (6 bases each). V lost 5 bases and J 10 bases, leaving 15 bases between the germline ends. The CDR3 runs to 13 residues. Written as DNA, the CDR3 is TGTGCCAGCAGTCCTCCCGGGGGCCGAGAGCAGTTCTTC. Protein: CASSPPGGREQFF.

The rearrangement uses TRBV14 and TRBJ2-2; 10 nucleotides match TRBD2. CDR3 length: 15 amino acids. The V and J ends lost 4 bases and 5 bases, in that order; junction bases with no gene match: 4. Germline CDR1 and CDR2: SGHDN and FVKESK. Here the CDR3 reads CASSPGLAATGELFF. The CDR3 DNA follows: TGTGCCAGCAGCCCAGGACTAGCGGCAACCGGGGAGCTGTTTTTT.

This clonotype was counted ten times or more. The chain employs TRBV29-1 and TRBJ1-2; D is perhaps TRBD1 (5 bases). This CDR3 is 12 amino acids long. V was shortened by 3 bases and J by 7 bases, with 12 bases between the two germline ends. Germline CDR1 is SQVTM and CDR2 is ANQGSEA. The CDR3 sequence is CSVDRQMGGYTF. Written as DNA, the CDR3 is TGCAGCGTTGATCGACAGATGGGTGGCTACACCTTC.

The rearrangement joins TRBV7-2 to TRBJ2-1; 7 nucleotides align to TRBD1. The CDR3 is 15 residues long. Germline V CDR1 and CDR2: SGHTA, FQGNSA. V lost 2 bases to trimming and J lost 8 bases; unmatched junction nucleotides: 9. Here the CDR3 reads CASSLTSTGVDEQFF. The DNA of the CDR3 is TGTGCCAGCAGCTTAACTAGTACAGGGGTCGATGAGCAGTTCTTC.

This chain joins TRBV7-9 and TRBJ2-1, with 8 bases lining up with TRBD2. The ends lost 3 bases at V and 10 bases at J; junction bases unmatched: 8. Germline CDR1 is SEHNR and CDR2 is FQNEAQ (reference sequence). The CDR3 has 14 residues. The CDR3 sequence: CASSLAGTSDEQFF. The CDR3 region has the DNA TGTGCCAGCAGCTTGGCAGGGACTAGTGACGAGCAGTTCTTC.

V usage is TRBV9 and J usage is TRBJ2-2, with D unresolved. In germline, CDR1 is SGDLS, CDR2 YYNGEE. CDR3 length equals 15 residues. V lost 3 bases to trimming and J lost 1 base, with 10 bases between them. CDR3 sequence: CASSEAPRNTGELFF. DNA of the CDR3: TGTGCCAGCAGCGAAGCACCACGGAACACCGGGGAGCTGTTTTTT.